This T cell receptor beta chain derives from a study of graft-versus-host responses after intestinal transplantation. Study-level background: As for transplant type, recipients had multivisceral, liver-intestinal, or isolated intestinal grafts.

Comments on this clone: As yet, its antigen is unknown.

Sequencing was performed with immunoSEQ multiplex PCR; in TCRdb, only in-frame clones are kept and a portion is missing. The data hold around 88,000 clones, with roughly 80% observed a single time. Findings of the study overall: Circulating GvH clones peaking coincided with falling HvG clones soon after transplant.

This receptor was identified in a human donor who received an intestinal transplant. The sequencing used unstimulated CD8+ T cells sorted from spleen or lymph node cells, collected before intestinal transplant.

The CDR3 is CASSVLWGHTQYF. The CDR3 nucleotides are TGTGCCAGCAGTGTGTTGTGGGGACATACGCAGTATTTT. V usage is TRBV25-1 and J usage is TRBJ2-3; D is possibly TRBD1 or TRBD2 (5 bases each). Trimming took off 4 bases at V and 7 bases at J, with 12 bases between the two ends. This CDR3 is built from 13 residues. Looked up from germline, CDR1 is MGHDK and CDR2 is SYGVNS.